This T cell receptor (beta chain) was profiled in a study of blood T cell repertoires in COVID-19. Assay used: immunoSEQ multiplex PCR; TCRdb lists only in-frame clones, some missing. The sample has about 130,000 clones; approximately 81% are singletons. Germline V gives CDR1 SGHAT, CDR2 FQNNGV. The CDR3 extends over 16 amino acids. V was pared by 4 bases and J by 4 bases, with 18 bases between. The sequence was collected from a man in his fifties or sixties with acute or convalescent COVID-19. Sequencing was done on a sample of peripheral blood. This chain joins TRBV11-2 and TRBJ2-3, with D possibly matching TRBD2 (6 bases). The CDR3 sequence: CASSSSYGGNPDTQYF. The CDR3 bases are TGTGCCAGCAGCTCCTCTTACGGGGGTAACCCAGATACGCAGTATTTT.